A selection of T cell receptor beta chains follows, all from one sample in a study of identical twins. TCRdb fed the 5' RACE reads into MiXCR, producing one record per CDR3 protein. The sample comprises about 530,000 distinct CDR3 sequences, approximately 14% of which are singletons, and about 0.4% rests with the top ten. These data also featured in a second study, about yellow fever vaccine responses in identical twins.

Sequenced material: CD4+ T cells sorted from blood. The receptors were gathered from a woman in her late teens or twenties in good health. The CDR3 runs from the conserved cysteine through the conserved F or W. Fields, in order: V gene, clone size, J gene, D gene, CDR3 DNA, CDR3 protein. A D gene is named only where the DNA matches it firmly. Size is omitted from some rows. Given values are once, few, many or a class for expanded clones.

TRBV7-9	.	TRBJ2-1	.	TGTGCCAGCACCCGGTCTTGGGGCTCCTACAATGAGCAGTTCTTC	CASTRSWGSYNEQFF
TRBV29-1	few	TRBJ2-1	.	TGCAGCGTGATTACTAGGTTTGATGAGCAGTTCTTC	CSVITRFDEQFF
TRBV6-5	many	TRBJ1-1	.	TGTGCCAGCAGTTTCTCCGTTCGGGCGACTGAAGCTTTCTTT	CASSFSVRATEAFF
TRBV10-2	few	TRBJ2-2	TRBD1	TGCGCCAGCAGACTGGACAGGGGGAACACCGGGGAGCTGTTTTTT	CASRLDRGNTGELFF
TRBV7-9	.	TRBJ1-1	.	TGTGCCAGCAGCTACCAATCGACAGGGAACACTGAAGCTTTCTTT	CASSYQSTGNTEAFF
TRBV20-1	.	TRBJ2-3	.	TGCAGTGCCCTAAAGGGGGAGAGCACAGATACGCAGTATTTT	CSALKGESTDTQYF
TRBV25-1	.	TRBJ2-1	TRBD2	TGTGCCAGCACCAAACCGGGACTAGCGGAACGAAATGAGCAGTTCTTC	CASTKPGLAERNEQFF
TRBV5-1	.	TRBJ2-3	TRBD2	TGCGCCAGCAGCTTTAGCGGGGGGCGCACAGATACGCAGTATTTT	CASSFSGGRTDTQYF
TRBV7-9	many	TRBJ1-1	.	TGTGCCAGCACCTTCGGGGGTCCCACTGAAGCTTTCTTT	CASTFGGPTEAFF
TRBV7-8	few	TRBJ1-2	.	TGTGCCAGCAGCCTAAGCAGGCAGGGACACTATGGCTACACCTTC	CASSLSRQGHYGYTF
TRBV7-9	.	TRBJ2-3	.	TGTGCCAGCAGCACCCAACGCACAGATACGCAGTATTTT	CASSTQRTDTQYF
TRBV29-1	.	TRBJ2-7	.	TGCAGCTCTGGGGGGAGCTACGAGCAGTACTTC	CSSGGSYEQYF
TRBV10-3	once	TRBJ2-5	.	TGTGCCATCAGTGACCCAGAAGTGACCCAGTACTTC	CAISDPEVTQYF
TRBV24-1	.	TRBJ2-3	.	TGTGCCACCAGTGACCTTAAAACGGTTAATGCAGATACGCAGTATTTT	CATSDLKTVNADTQYF
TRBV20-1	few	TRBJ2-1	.	TGCAGTGCTAGTACTTGGGAGAGCTCCTACAATGAGCAGTTCTTC	CSASTWESSYNEQFF
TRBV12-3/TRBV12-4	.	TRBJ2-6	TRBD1	TGTGCCAGCAGTTTTGGCCAGGGGGTCGGTGGGGCCAACGTCCTGACTTTC	CASSFGQGVGGANVLTF
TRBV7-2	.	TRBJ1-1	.	TGTGCCAGCAGCTTAGGTCCGGGGACGGACACTGAAGCTTTCTTT	CASSLGPGTDTEAFF
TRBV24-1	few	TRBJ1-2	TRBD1	TGTGCCACCAGCCAGGGGGACACAACTTTCTATGGCTACACCTTC	CATSQGDTTFYGYTF